These T cell receptor beta chains were read from a single sample in a study of T cells in Graves' hyperthyroidism and ophthalmopathy. A single record per CDR3 protein comes from TCRdb applying MiXCR to the multiplex PCR reads. Of 550,000 to 650,000 distinct CDR3 sequences listed, 14% are singletons. Sequencing was performed on blood. The receptors were sampled from a woman aged 40 to 49 with Graves' hyperthyroidism. Both conserved end residues are part of each CDR3. The D gene is left open where the match is weak. Size is stated for part of the rows, as once, few or many counts, or as a class when the clone is expanded.

TRBJ2-5 | NA | TRBV7-2 | TRBD2 | TGTGCCAGCAGTGTGCCGGGACTAGCGGGAGTAGAGACCCAGTACTTC | CASSVPGLAGVETQYF
TRBJ1-2 | NA | TRBV7-2 | TRBD1 | TGTGCCAGCAGCACCCGGGACAGAGATACTAACTATGGCTACACCTTC | CASSTRDRDTNYGYTF
TRBJ1-5 | many | TRBV10-3 | NA | TGTGCCATCAGTGAGTCGGGCAGCAATCAGCCCCAGCATTTT | CAISESGSNQPQHF
TRBJ2-5 | many | TRBV12-3/TRBV12-4 | NA | TGTGCCAGCAGTTTGGAGGGGGCACCCCAAGAGACCCAGTACTTC | CASSLEGAPQETQYF
TRBJ1-5 | many | TRBV2 | NA | TGTGCCAGCAGTGAACCCCACGGAGCCCCTTATAGCAATCAGCCCCAGCATTTT | CASSEPHGAPYSNQPQHF
TRBJ1-2 | many | TRBV6-1 | NA | TGTGCCAGCAGTTCCCTTGGGAGAGGGGCTAACTATGGCTACACCTTC | CASSSLGRGANYGYTF
TRBJ1-4 | few | TRBV20-1 | TRBD1 | TGCAGTGCTAGAAACCCGGGACAGGGGAATGAAAAACTGTTTTTT | CSARNPGQGNEKLFF
TRBJ1-2 | many | TRBV20-1 | NA | TGCAGTGCTAGAGATCTAGACAACTATGGCTACACCTTC | CSARDLDNYGYTF
TRBJ1-6 | NA | TRBV4-1 | NA | TGCGCCAGCAGCCAAGGGACAAATAATTCACCCCTCCACTTT | CASSQGTNNSPLHF
TRBJ2-2 | many | TRBV3-1 | NA | TGTGCCAGCAGCCAAGGGCCCGGGGAGCTGTTTTTT | CASSQGPGELFF
TRBJ1-4 | many | TRBV28 | NA | TGTGCCAGCAGTTACCCCGAGGGAGGGTTCGGTGAAAAACTGTTTTTT | CASSYPEGGFGEKLFF
TRBJ2-1 | many | TRBV28 | TRBD2 | TGTGCCAGCAGCCCCCTTAGCGGGAGGGCGGGTGAGCAGTTCTTC | CASSPLSGRAGEQFF
TRBJ1-2 | few | TRBV19 | TRBD1 | TGTGCCAGTAGTATCCGGACAGGGGGCCCATCCTATGGCTACACCTTC | CASSIRTGGPSYGYTF
TRBJ2-3 | many | TRBV2 | NA | TGTGCCAGCAGTGACCGCACCACGGTCGATACGCAGTATTTT | CASSDRTTVDTQYF
TRBJ2-3 | NA | TRBV3-1 | NA | TGTGCCAGCAGCGAGATAGAATCCACAGATACGCAGTATTTT | CASSEIESTDTQYF
TRBJ2-7 | many | TRBV20-1 | TRBD1 | TGCAGTGCTAGAGCCATCGGACAGGGGGCCTACGAGCAGTACTTC | CSARAIGQGAYEQYF
TRBJ1-3 | NA | TRBV19 | NA | TGTGCCAGTAGTATTGCCGGACAGTCTGGAAACACCATATATTTT | CASSIAGQSGNTIYF
TRBJ1-4 | NA | TRBV28 | NA | TGTGCCAGCAGTACAGGGACCTCCGGGGAAAAACTGTTTTTT | CASSTGTSGEKLFF
TRBJ1-2 | many | TRBV7-8 | TRBD1 | TGTGCCAGCAGCGCAGGGGGCAGGGATGGCTACACCTTC | CASSAGGRDGYTF
TRBJ1-5 | many | TRBV20-1 | TRBD1 | TGCAGTGCTATACGGACAGGGCTGTATAGCAATCAGCCCCAGCATTTT | CSAIRTGLYSNQPQHF
TRBJ2-4 | few | TRBV27 | NA | TGTGCCAGCAGCCTATCCCGAGCTTCTAGCACTCAGTACTTC | CASSLSRASSTQYF
TRBJ2-7 | many | TRBV7-9 | NA | TGTGCCAGCAGCGCGCAAGGTGGGGGTGGGGACTACGAGCAGTACTTC | CASSAQGGGGDYEQYF
TRBJ2-1 | many | TRBV27 | NA | TGTGCCAGCTCCTTTCGATCGGGGCTACTGTACAATGAGCAGTTCTTC | CASSFRSGLLYNEQFF
TRBJ2-6 | NA | TRBV19 | NA | TGTGCCAGTATTCCCCGCGACGGAAATTCACCCCTGACTTTC | CASIPRDGNSPLTF
TRBJ2-5 | many | TRBV11-3 | NA | TGTGCCAGCAGCTCCCATGAAGAGACCCAGTACTTC | CASSSHEETQYF
TRBJ2-2 | NA | TRBV3-1 | NA | TGTGCCAGCAGCCACGTTGAAGTAGCGATCACCGGGGAGCTGTTTTTT | CASSHVEVAITGELFF
TRBJ2-3 | many | TRBV5-1 | TRBD1 | TGCGCCAGCAGATTACAGGGGTTCGCAGATACGCAGTATTTT | CASRLQGFADTQYF
TRBJ2-5 | many | TRBV28 | NA | TGTGCCAGCAGTTTATGGGCAGGGGGGGATCAAGAGACCCAGTACTTC | CASSLWAGGDQETQYF
TRBJ1-2 | few | TRBV7-9 | TRBD1 | TGTGCCAGCAGCTTAGCGGGACAGGAGTTGAGCACCTTC | CASSLAGQELSTF
TRBJ2-7 | many | TRBV5-1 | NA | TGCGCCAGCAGCCGCCGGGACTTCTTTTACGAGCAGTACTTC | CASSRRDFFYEQYF
TRBJ2-7 | few | TRBV4-1 | NA | TGCGCCAGCAGCCAAGGGGAGCACTACGAGCAGTACTTC | CASSQGEHYEQYF
TRBJ2-1 | many | TRBV6-1 | TRBD1 | TGTGCCAGCAGCACCCCAGGGACAGGGGCACTTTTTCACAATGAGCAGTTCTTC | CASSTPGTGALFHNEQFF
TRBJ2-5 | few | TRBV11-1 | TRBD2 | TGTGCCAGCAGGGGGAGCGGGAGAGAAGAGACCCAGTACTTC | CASRGSGREETQYF
TRBJ2-7 | NA | TRBV19 | NA | TGTGCCAGTAGCCCTAAGCCCCTAGACAGCGCAAGAACCTACGAGCAGTACTTC | CASSPKPLDSARTYEQYF
TRBJ2-7 | many | TRBV5-6 | NA | TGTGCCAGCAGCAGGGAGATTCCGAACGAGCAGTACTTC | CASSREIPNEQYF
TRBJ1-6 | many | TRBV10-2 | NA | TGCGCCAGCAGTGAACAGCTTAATTCACCCCTCCACTTT | CASSEQLNSPLHF
TRBJ1-1 | many | TRBV12-3/TRBV12-4 | TRBD1 | TGTGCCAGCAGTTTAATCTTCGGACAGGTGAACACTGAAGCTTTCTTT | CASSLIFGQVNTEAFF
TRBJ2-7 | NA | TRBV6-1 | TRBD1 | TGTGCCAGCAGTCAGTCCCGGGACAGGTTTGGAAACGAGCAGTACTTC | CASSQSRDRFGNEQYF
TRBJ1-2 | many | TRBV28 | NA | TGTGCCAGCAGTTCGTCAGGACCAAACTATGGCTACACCTTC | CASSSSGPNYGYTF
TRBJ2-1 | many | TRBV11-1 | TRBD1 | TGCGCCAGCAGCTTGGCCCCAGGGGGCGGGAATGAGCAGTTCTTC | CASSLAPGGGNEQFF
TRBJ1-5 | many | TRBV28 | NA | TGTGCCAGCTCTGAAAGGGCGCGCAATCAGCCCCAGCATTTT | CASSERARNQPQHF
TRBJ2-1 | NA | TRBV5-1 | NA | TGCGCCAGCGCCTATAGCGGAGAGGGATACAATGAGCAGTTCTTC | CASAYSGEGYNEQFF
TRBJ2-3 | few | TRBV20-1 | TRBD2 | TGCAGTGCTAGGCCCCCTAGCGGGAGTTGGGCAGATACGCAGTATTTT | CSARPPSGSWADTQYF
TRBJ1-6 | NA | TRBV20-1 | NA | TGCAGTGCTAGAGATTTGGCAGTGAGGTCACCCCTCCACTTT | CSARDLAVRSPLHF
TRBJ1-5 | few | TRBV2 | NA | TGTGCCAGCACCTCCCAGGGGTTGCAGGGAGAGCCCCAGCATTTT | CASTSQGLQGEPQHF
TRBJ2-7 | many | TRBV20-1 | NA | TGCAGTGCTAGTGTCCTATCCCGGGACGGCCCCTACGAGCAGTACTTC | CSASVLSRDGPYEQYF
TRBJ1-5 | few | TRBV20-1 | TRBD1 | TGCAGTTTTGGACAGGGGGATCAGCCCCAGCATTTT | CSFGQGDQPQHF
TRBJ2-7 | many | TRBV20-1 | TRBD1 | TGCAGTGCCACCCAGACAGGGAGTGGGGAGCAGTACTTC | CSATQTGSGEQYF
TRBJ2-5 | few | TRBV5-8 | TRBD2 | TGTGCCAGCAGCCCCGGGACTAGCGGGAGAAAAGGAGAGACCCAGTACTTC | CASSPGTSGRKGETQYF
TRBJ2-7 | few | TRBV30 | TRBD2 | TGTACCTGGAGGGTGACTAGCGGAGGGTACGAGCAGTACTTC | CTWRVTSGGYEQYF
TRBJ2-5 | many | TRBV27 | NA | TGTGCCAGCAGTCGCTACTCTAGCGTTCAAGAGACCCAGTACTTC | CASSRYSSVQETQYF
TRBJ2-7 | many | TRBV18 | NA | TGTGCCAGCTCACCCAGCGGACCCTCCTACGAGCAGTACTTC | CASSPSGPSYEQYF
TRBJ2-7 | many | TRBV9 | NA | TGTGCCAGCAGCGTAGTATTCGGGGGCGAGCAGTACTTC | CASSVVFGGEQYF
TRBJ1-6 | many | TRBV28 | NA | TGTGCCAGCAGTTTTTCCGGGGGCGGGAATTCACCCCTCCACTTT | CASSFSGGGNSPLHF
TRBJ1-2 | many | TRBV7-9 | NA | TGTGCCAGCAGCTTAGGGGCCTCTTATGGCTACACCTTC | CASSLGASYGYTF
TRBJ2-7 | many | TRBV11-2 | NA | TGTGCCAGCAGCTTAGTGGCTAGCGCTTCCTACGAGCAGTACTTC | CASSLVASASYEQYF